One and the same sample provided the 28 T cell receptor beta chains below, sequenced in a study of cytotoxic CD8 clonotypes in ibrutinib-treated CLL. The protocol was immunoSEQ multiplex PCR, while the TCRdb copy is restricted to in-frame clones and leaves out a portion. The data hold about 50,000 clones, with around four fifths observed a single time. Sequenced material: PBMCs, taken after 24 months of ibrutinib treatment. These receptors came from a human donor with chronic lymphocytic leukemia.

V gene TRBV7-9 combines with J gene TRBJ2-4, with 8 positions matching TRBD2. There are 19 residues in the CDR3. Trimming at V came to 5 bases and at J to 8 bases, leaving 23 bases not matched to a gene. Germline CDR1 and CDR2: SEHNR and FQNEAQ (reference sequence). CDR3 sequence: CASSPGGAGVRGGSHIQYF. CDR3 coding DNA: TGTGCCAGCAGCCCGGGAGGAGCGGGAGTAAGAGGAGGGTCACACATTCAGTACTTC.

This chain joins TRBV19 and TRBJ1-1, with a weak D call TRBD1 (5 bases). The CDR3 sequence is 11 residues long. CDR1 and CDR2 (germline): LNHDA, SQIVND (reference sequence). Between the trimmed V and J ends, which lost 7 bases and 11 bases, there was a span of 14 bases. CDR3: CASIGALGAFF. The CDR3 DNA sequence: TGTGCCAGTATTGGGGCCTTGGGTGCTTTCTTT.

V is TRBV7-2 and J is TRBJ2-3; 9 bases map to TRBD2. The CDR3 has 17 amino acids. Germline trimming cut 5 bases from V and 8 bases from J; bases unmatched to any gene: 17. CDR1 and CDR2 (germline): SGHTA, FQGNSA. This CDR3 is CASSARLFDLAGVTQYF. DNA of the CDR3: TGTGCCAGCAGCGCGCGATTATTCGACTTAGCGGGAGTTACGCAGTATTTT.

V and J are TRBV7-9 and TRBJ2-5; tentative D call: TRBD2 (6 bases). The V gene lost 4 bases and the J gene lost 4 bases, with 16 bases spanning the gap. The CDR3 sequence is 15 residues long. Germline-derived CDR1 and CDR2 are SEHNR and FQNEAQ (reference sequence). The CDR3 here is CASSSRPLAGETQYF. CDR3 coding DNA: TGTGCCAGCAGCTCGAGACCACTAGCAGGAGAGACCCAGTACTTC.

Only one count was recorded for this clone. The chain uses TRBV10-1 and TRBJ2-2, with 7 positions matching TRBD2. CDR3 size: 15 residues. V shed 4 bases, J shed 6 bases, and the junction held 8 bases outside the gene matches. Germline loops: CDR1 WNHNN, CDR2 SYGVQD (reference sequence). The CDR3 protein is CASSAAGVDSGELFF. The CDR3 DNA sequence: TGCGCCAGCAGTGCGGCGGGAGTGGATTCCGGGGAGCTGTTTTTT.

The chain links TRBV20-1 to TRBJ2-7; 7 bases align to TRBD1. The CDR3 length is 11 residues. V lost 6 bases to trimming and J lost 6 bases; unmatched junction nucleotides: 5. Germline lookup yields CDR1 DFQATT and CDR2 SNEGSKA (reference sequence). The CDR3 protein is CSADREGEQYF. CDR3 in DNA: TGCAGTGCCGACAGGGAAGGCGAGCAGTACTTC.

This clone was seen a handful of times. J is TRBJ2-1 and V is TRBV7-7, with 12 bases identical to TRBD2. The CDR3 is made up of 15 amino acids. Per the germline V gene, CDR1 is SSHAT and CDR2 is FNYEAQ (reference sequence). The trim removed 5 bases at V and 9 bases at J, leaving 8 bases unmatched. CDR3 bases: TGTGCCAGCAGCCCGAGGACTAGCGGGACGGGTGAGCAGTTCTTC. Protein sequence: CASSPRTSGTGEQFF.

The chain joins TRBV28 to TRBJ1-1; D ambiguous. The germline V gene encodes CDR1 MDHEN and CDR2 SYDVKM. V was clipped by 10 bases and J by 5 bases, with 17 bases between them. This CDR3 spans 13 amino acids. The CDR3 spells CAITPPSGTEAFF. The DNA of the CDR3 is TGTGCCATCACTCCGCCTTCGGGGACTGAAGCTTTCTTT.

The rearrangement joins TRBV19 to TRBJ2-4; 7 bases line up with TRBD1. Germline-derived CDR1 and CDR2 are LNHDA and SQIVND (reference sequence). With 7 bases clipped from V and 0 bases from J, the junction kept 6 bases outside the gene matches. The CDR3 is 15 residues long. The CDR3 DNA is TGTGCCAGTACCCAGACAGGGCTAGCCAAAAACATTCAGTACTTC. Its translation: CASTQTGLAKNIQYF. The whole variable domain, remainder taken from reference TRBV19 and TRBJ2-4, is DGGITQSPKYLFRKEGQNVTLSCEQNLNHDAMYWYRQDPGQGLRLIYYSQIVNDFQKGDIAEGYSVSREKKESFPLTVTSAQKNPTAFYLCASTQTGLAKNIQYFGAGTRLSVL.

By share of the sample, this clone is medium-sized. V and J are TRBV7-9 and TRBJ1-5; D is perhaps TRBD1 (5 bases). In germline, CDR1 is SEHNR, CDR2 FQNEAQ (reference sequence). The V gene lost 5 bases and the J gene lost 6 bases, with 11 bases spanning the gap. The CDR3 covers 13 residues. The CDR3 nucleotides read TGTGCCAGCAGCCCCGGGGGAAGTCAGCCCCAGCATTTT. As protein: CASSPGGSQPQHF.

This CDR3 reads CASSKVAGDNEQFF. The CDR3 nucleotides are TGTGCCAGCAGTAAGGTAGCGGGGGACAATGAGCAGTTCTTC. The J gene is TRBJ2-1, the V gene TRBV6-1; TRBD2 agrees at 9 bases. The CDR3 loop spans 14 amino acids. Per the germline V gene, CDR1 is MNHNS and CDR2 is SASEGT. V lost 5 bases, J lost 5 bases, and 4 bases stayed unmatched.

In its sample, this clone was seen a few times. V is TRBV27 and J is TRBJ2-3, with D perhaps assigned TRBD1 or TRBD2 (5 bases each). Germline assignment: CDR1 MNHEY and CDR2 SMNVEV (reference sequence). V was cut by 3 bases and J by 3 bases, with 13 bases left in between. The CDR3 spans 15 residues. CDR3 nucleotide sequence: TGTGCCAGCAGTTTGGTTAGGGGAGAGACAGATACGCAGTATTTT. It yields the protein CASSLVRGETDTQYF.

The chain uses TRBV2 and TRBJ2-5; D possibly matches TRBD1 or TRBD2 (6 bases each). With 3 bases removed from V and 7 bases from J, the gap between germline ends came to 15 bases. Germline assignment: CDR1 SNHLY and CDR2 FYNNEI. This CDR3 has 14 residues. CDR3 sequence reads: CASSEIGGRGTQYF. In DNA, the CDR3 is TGTGCCAGCAGTGAGATAGGGGGGCGCGGGACCCAGTACTTC.

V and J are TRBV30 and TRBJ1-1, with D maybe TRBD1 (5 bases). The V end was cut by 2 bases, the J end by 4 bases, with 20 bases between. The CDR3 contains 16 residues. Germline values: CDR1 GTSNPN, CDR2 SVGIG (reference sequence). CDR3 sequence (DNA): TGTGCCTGGAGTCCAATAGGGGAGAGCCGGGGCACTGAAGCTTTCTTT. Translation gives CAWSPIGESRGTEAFF. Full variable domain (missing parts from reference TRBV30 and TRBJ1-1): SQTIHQWPATLVQPVGSPLSLECTVEGTSNPNLYWYRQAAGRGLQLLFYSVGIGQISSEVPQNLSASRPQDRQFILSSKKLLLSDSGFYLCAWSPIGESRGTEAFFGQGTRLTVV.

The CDR3 DNA reads as TGTGCCAGCAGTGACTCGAGTACTAGCGGGAGGGCCAAGCCCGAGCAGTACTTC. Translating gives CASSDSSTSGRAKPEQYF. The chain employs TRBV6-4 and TRBJ2-7; 13 bases match TRBD2. The CDR3 contains 18 residues. CDR1 and CDR2 (germline): MRHNA, SNTAGT. The V segment lost 0 bases and the J segment 6 bases; nucleotides outside the gene matches: 11.

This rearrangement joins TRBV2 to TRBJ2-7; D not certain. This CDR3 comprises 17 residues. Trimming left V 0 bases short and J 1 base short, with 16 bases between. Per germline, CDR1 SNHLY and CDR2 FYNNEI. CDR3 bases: TGTGCCAGCAGTGAAGCGGGATTGGGGAAGGCTTCCTACGAGCAGTACTTC. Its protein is CASSEAGLGKASYEQYF.

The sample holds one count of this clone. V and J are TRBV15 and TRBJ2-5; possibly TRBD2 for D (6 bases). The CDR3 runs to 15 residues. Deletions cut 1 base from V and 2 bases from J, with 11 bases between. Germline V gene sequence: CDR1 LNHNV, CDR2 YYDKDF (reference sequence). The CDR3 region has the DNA TGTGCCACCAGCAGAGGCGGGACCGTACAAGAGACCCAGTACTTC. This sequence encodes CATSRGGTVQETQYF.

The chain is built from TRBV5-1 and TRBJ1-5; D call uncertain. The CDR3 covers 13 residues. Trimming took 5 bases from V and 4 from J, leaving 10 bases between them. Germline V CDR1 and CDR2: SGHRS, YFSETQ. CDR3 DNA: TGCGCCAGCAGAGGGCAGCCTAATCAGCCCCAGCATTTT. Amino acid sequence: CASRGQPNQPQHF.

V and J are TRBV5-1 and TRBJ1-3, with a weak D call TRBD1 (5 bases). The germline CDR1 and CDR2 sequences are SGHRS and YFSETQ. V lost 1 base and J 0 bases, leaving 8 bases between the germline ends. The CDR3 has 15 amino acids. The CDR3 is CASSLLGDSGNTIYF. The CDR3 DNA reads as TGCGCCAGCAGCTTGTTGGGGGACTCTGGAAACACCATATATTTT.

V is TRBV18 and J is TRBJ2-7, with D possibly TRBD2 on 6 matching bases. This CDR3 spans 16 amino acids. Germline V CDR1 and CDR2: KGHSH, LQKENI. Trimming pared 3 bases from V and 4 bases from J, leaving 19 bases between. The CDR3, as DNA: TGTGCCAGCTCACCGGAGGGCTCAGTCAGCCTTTACGAGCAGTACTTC. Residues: CASSPEGSVSLYEQYF.

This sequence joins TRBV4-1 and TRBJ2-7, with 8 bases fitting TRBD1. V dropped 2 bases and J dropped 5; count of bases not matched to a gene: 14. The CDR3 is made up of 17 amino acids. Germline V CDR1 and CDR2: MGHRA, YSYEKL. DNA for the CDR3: TGCGCCAGCAGCCAACCCCCGATGGACAGGGAGGATAACGAGCAGTACTTC. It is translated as CASSQPPMDREDNEQYF.

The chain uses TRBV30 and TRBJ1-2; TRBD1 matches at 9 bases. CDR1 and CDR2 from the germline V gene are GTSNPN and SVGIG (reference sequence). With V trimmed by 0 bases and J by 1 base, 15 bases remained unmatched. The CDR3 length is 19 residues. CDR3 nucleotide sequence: TGTGCCTGGAGTGTACTGGGGACAGGGCAAGGGAACGTTAACTATGGCTACACCTTC. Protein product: CAWSVLGTGQGNVNYGYTF.

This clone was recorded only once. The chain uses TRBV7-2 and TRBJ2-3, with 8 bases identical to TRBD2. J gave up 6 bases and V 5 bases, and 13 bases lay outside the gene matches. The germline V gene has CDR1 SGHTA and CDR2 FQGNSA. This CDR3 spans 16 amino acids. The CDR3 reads CASSNAGTRGSDTQYF. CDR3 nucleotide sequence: TGTGCCAGCAGCAACGCCGGGACTAGGGGGAGTGATACGCAGTATTTT. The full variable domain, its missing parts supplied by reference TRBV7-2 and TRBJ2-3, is GAGVSQSPSNKVTEKGKDVELRCDPISGHTALYWYRQSLGQGLEFLIYFQGNSAPDKSGLPSDRFSAERTGGSVSTLTIQRTQQEDSAVYLCASSNAGTRGSDTQYFGPGTRLTVL.

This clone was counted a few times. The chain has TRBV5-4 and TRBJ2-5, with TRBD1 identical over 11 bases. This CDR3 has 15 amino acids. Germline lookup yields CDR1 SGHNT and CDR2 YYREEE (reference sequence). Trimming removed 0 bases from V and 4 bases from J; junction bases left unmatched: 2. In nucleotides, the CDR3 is TGTGCCAGCAGCTTGGGGGACAGGGGGTTAGAGACCCAGTACTTC. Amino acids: CASSLGDRGLETQYF.

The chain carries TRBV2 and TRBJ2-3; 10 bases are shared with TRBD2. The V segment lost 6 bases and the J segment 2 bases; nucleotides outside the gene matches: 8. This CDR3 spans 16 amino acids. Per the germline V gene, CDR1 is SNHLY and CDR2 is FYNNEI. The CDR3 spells CASSPRTSGNTDTQYF. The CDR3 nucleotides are TGTGCCAGCAGCCCTCGGACTAGCGGTAACACAGATACGCAGTATTTT.

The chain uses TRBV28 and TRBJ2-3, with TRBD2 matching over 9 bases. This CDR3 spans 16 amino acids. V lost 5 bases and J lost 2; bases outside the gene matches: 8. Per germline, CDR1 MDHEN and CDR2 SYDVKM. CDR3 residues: CASSPNRLADTDTQYF. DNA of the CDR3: TGTGCCAGCAGTCCAAACAGACTAGCGGACACAGATACGCAGTATTTT.

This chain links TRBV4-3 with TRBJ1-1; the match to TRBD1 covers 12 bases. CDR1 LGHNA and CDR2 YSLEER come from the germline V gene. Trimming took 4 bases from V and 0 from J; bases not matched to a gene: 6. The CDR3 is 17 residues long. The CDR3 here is CASSPSGTGGMNTEAFF. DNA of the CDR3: TGCGCCAGCAGCCCTTCCGGGACAGGGGGCATGAACACTGAAGCTTTCTTT.

CDR3 in DNA: TGTGCCAGCAGCGCAGTTACGCTACCGGGTCCGAGCAACACCATATATTTT. Its protein product is CASSAVTLPGPSNTIYF. The J gene is TRBJ1-3, the V gene TRBV7-6; the D is unclear. The CDR3 runs to 17 residues. V gave up 5 bases and J gave up 7 bases, with 24 bases separating them. CDR1 and CDR2 from the germline V gene are SGHVS and FNYEAQ.